This is a list of T cell receptor beta chains from one sample in a study of blood T cell repertoires in COVID-19. Assay used: immunoSEQ multiplex PCR; TCRdb lists only in-frame clones, some missing. This sample has 200,000 or so clones, with around nine tenths found just once. The sequencing input was peripheral blood. Receptors originate from a woman in her sixties with acute or convalescent COVID-19. Both conserved end residues are trimmed from each CDR3. Some rows mark clone size as missing; the rest say once, few, many or name a class of expanded clone.

j_call clone_size cdr3_length v_call cdr3_aa
TRBJ2-7 NA 13 TRBV11-2 ASSPRTSGSDEQY
TRBJ2-3 few 13 TRBV19 ASSIMGQSTDTQY
TRBJ2-1 NA 15 TRBV29-1 SVEGRVPVRSTDEQF
TRBJ2-5 NA 16 TRBV14 ASSQRITGTSGQETQY
TRBJ1-3 NA 12 TRBV19 ASSSRTPGNTIY
TRBJ1-1 NA 13 TRBV5-6 ASSHGTGPNTEAF
TRBJ1-1 NA 13 TRBV6-5 ASRLDRLANTEAF
TRBJ2-3 NA 13 TRBV5-6 ASSLATGGTDTQY
TRBJ2-3 NA 11 TRBV18 ASSPPYTDTQY
TRBJ1-2 NA 11 TRBV7-8 ASTLQGVYGYT
TRBJ1-2 NA 11 TRBV5-5 ASSLSGGYGYT
TRBJ2-1 NA 14 TRBV28 ASSWLRLAGGREQF
TRBJ2-7 NA 12 TRBV6-1 ASSDADTSYEQY
TRBJ1-2 NA 11 TRBV18 ASSPPTGSDYT
TRBJ2-7 NA 11 TRBV28 ASSRSGRYEQY
TRBJ2-3 once 13 TRBV7-9 ASSLEGGAGDTQY
TRBJ2-7 once 12 TRBV3-1/TRBV3-2 ASSQDGGVYEQY
TRBJ2-5 NA 11 TRBV7-2 ASSFNREETQY